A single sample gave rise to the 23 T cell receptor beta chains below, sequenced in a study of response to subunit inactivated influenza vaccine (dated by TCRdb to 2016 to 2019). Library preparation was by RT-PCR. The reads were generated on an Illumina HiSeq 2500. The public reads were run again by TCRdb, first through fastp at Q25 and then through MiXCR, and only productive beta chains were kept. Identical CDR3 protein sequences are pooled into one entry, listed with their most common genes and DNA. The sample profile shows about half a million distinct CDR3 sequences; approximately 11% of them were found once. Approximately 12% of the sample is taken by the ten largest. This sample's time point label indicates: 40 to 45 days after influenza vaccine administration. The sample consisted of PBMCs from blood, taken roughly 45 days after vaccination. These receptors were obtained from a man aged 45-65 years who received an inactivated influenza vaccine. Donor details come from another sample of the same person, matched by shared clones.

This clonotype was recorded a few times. The CDR3 nucleotides read TGTGCCAGCAGCTTAGACAGGGGTTACAGCTCCTACAATGAGCAGTTCTTC. Encoded protein: CASSLDRGYSSYNEQFF. The chain couples TRBV11-2 to TRBJ2-1; TRBD1 might be the D (6 bases). The CDR3 covers 17 residues. V was pared by 0 bases and J by 0 bases, with 12 bases between. The germline V gene has CDR1 SGHAT and CDR2 FQNNGV. Based on the CDR3 plus reference TRBV11-2 and TRBJ2-1, the full variable domain is EAGVAQSPRYKIIEKRQSVAFWCNPISGHATLYWYQQILGQGPKLLIQFQNNGVVDDSQLPKDRFSAERLKGVDSTLKIQPAKLEDSAVYLCASSLDRGYSSYNEQFFGPGTRLTVL.

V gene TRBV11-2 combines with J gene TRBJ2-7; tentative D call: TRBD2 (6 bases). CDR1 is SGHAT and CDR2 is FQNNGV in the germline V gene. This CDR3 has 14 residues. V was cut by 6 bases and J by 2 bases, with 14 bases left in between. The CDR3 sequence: CASSEEGPAYEQYF. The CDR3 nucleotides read TGTGCCAGCAGTGAGGAGGGCCCGGCCTACGAGCAGTACTTC.

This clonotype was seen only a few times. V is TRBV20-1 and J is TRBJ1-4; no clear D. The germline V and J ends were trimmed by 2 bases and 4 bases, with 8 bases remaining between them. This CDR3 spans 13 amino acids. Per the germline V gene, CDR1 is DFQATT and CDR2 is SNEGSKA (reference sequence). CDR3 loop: CSARSWGNEKLFF. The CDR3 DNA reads TGCAGTGCTAGAAGCTGGGGTAATGAAAAACTGTTTTTT.

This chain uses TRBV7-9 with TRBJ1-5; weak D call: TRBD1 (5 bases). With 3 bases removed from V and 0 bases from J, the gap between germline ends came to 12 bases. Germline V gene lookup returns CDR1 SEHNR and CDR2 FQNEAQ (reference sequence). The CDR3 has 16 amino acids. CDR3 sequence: CASSFGGPISNQPQHF. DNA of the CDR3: TGTGCCAGCAGCTTCGGGGGTCCCATTAGCAATCAGCCCCAGCATTTT.

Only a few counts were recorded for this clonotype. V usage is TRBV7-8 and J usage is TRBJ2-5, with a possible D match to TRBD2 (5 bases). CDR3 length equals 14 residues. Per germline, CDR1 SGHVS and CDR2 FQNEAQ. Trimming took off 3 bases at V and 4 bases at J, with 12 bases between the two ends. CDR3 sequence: CASSLATMLETQYF. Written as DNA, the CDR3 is TGTGCCAGCAGCTTGGCGACTATGTTAGAGACCCAGTACTTC.

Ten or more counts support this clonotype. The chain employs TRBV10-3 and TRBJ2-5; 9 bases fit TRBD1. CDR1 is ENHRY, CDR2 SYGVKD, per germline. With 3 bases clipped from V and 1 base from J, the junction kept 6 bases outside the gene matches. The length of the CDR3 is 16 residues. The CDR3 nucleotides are TGTGCCATCAGTGATGGGACAGGGAATCTCCAAGAGACCCAGTACTTC. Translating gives CAISDGTGNLQETQYF.

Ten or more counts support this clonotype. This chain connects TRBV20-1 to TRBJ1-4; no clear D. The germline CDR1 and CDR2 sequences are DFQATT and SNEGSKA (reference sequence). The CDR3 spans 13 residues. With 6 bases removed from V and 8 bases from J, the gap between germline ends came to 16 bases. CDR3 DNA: TGCAGTGCCTTTGAGGCGGAAGGGGAAAAACTGTTTTTT. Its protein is CSAFEAEGEKLFF.

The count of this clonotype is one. The CDR3 is CASAQGLAGNTGELFF. The CDR3 DNA is TGTGCCAGCGCGCAGGGTTTAGCGGGAAACACCGGGGAGCTGTTTTTT. The genes are TRBV27 and TRBJ2-2; 8 bases line up with TRBD2. After removal of 8 bases from V and 2 bases from J, the junction contained 10 bases not matched to a gene. CDR1 is MNHEY, CDR2 SMNVEV, per germline (reference sequence). The CDR3 totals 16 residues.

CDR3 sequence: CASSLEWGQGSSYEQYF. DNA of the CDR3: TGTGCCAGCAGCTTGGAATGGGGACAGGGGAGCTCCTACGAGCAGTACTTC. V is TRBV5-6 and J is TRBJ2-7, with TRBD1 identical over 10 bases. The CDR3 has 17 residues. The V segment lost 0 bases and the J segment 0 bases; nucleotides outside the gene matches: 6. Germline lookup yields CDR1 SGHDT and CDR2 YYEEEE.

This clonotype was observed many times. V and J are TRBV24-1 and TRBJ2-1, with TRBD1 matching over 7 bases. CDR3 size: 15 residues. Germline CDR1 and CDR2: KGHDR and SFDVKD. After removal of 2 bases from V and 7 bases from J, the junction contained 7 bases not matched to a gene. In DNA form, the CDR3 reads TGTGCCACCAGTGATTCAAGGGGGCTTACGAATGAGCAGTTCTTC. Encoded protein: CATSDSRGLTNEQFF.

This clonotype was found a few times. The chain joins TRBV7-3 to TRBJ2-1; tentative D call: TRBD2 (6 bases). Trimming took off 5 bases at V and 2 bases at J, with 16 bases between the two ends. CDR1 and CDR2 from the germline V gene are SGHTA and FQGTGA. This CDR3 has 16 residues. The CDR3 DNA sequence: TGTGCCAGCAGCATTTCGGGGGACCTAACCTACAATGAGCAGTTCTTC. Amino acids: CASSISGDLTYNEQFF. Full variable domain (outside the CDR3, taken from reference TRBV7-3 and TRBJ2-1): GAGVSQTPSNKVTEKGKYVELRCDPISGHTALYWYRQSLGQGPEFLIYFQGTGAADDSGLPNDRFFAVRPEGSVSTLKIQRTERGDSAVYLCASSISGDLTYNEQFFGPGTRLTVL.

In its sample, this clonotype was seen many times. CDR3 protein: CSAREGRRRQYF. The CDR3 coding sequence is TGCAGTGCTAGAGAGGGGCGCCGACGGCAGTACTTC. This sequence joins TRBV20-1 and TRBJ2-7, with D perhaps matching TRBD1 (5 bases). Germline lookup yields CDR1 DFQATT and CDR2 SNEGSKA (reference sequence). Deletions cut 0 bases from V and 9 bases from J, with 12 bases between. There are 12 residues in the CDR3.

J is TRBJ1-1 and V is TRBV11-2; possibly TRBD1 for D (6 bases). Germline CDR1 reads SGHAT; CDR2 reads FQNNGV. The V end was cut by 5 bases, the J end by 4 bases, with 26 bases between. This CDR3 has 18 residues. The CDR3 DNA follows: TGTGCCAGCAGCCTTAATCTGCCGGGACAAGGATTTTCCACTGAAGCTTTCTTT. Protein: CASSLNLPGQGFSTEAFF.

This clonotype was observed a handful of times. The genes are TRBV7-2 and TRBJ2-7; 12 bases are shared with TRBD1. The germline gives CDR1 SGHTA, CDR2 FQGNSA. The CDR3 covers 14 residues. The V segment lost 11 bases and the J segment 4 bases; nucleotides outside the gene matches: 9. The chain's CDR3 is CASGRDRGPYEQYF. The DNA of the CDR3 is TGTGCCTCCGGCCGGGACAGGGGGCCGTACGAGCAGTACTTC. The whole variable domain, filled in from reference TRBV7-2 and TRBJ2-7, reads GAGVSQSPSNKVTEKGKDVELRCDPISGHTALYWYRQSLGQGLEFLIYFQGNSAPDKSGLPSDRFSAERTGGSVSTLTIQRTQQEDSAVYLCASGRDRGPYEQYFGPGTRLTVT.

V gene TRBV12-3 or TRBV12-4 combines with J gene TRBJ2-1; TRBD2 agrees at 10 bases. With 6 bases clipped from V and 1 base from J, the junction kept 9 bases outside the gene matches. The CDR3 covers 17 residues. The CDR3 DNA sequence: TGTGCCAGCAGCAACCCTAGCGGGAGAAAGTCCTACAATGAGCAGTTCTTC. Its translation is CASSNPSGRKSYNEQFF.

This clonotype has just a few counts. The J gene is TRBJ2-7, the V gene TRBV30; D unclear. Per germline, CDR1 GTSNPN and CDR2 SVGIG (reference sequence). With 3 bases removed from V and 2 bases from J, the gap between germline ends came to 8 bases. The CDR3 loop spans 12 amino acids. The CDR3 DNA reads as TGTGCCTGGAGCCCGTCTACCTACGAGCAGTACTTC. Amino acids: CAWSPSTYEQYF.

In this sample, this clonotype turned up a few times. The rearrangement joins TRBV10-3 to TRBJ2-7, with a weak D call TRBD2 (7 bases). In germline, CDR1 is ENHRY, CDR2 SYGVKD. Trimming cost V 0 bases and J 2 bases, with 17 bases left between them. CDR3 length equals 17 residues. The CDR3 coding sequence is TGTGCCATCAGTGAGTCGACTCGGGGGGCCAAAACCTACGAGCAGTACTTC. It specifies CAISESTRGAKTYEQYF.

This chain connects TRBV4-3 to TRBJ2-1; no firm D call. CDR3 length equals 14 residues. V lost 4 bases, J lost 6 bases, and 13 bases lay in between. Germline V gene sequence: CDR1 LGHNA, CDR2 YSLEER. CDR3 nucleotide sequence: TGCGCCAGCAGCCCCTCTTCCCCGTTCAATGAGCAGTTCTTC. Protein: CASSPSSPFNEQFF.

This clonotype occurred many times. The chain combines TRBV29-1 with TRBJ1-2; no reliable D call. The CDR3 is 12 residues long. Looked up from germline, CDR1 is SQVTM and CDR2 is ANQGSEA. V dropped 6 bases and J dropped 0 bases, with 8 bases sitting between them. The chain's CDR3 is CSVVGANYGYTF. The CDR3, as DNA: TGCAGCGTCGTAGGAGCTAACTATGGCTACACCTTC.

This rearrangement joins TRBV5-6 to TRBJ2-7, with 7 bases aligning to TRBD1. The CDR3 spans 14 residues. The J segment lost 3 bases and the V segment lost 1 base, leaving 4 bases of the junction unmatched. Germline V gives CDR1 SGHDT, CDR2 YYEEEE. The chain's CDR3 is CASSLYGQDYEQYF. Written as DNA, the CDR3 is TGTGCCAGCAGCTTGTACGGACAGGACTACGAGCAGTACTTC.

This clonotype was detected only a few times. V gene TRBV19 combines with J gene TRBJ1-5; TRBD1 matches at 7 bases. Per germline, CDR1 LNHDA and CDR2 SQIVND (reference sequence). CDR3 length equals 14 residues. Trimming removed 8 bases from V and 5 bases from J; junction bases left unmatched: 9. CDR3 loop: CASQIQGRDQPQHF. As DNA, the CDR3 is TGTGCCAGTCAGATACAGGGGAGGGATCAGCCCCAGCATTTT.

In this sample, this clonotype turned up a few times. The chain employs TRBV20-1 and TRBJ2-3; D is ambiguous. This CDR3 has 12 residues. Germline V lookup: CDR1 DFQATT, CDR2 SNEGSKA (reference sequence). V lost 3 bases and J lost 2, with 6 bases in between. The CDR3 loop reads CSASGFTDTQYF. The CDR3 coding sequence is TGCAGTGCTAGCGGATTCACAGATACGCAGTATTTT.

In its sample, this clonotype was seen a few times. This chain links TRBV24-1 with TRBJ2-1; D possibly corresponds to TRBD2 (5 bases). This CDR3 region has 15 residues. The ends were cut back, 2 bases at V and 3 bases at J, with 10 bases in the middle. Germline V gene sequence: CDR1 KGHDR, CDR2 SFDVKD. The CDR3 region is CATSDYRGSYNEQFF. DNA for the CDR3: TGTGCCACCAGTGATTATCGGGGTAGCTACAATGAGCAGTTCTTC.